The 13 T cell receptor beta chains presented below share a single source sample, sequenced in a study of siplizumab effects on memory and regulatory T cells. Sequencing was performed with immunoSEQ multiplex PCR; in TCRdb, only in-frame clones are kept and a portion is missing. The data contain 100,000 or so clones, 93% of them singletons. Sequences were obtained from CD4+ T cells sorted from blood. The receptors come from a human donor in good health.

This chain joins TRBV11-2 and TRBJ2-2, with D unresolved. This CDR3 comprises 16 residues. CDR1 SGHAT and CDR2 FQNNGV come from the germline V gene. The V end lost 4 bases, the J end lost 4 bases, and 16 bases lay between the germline ends. CDR3 residues: CASSWIVGRGTGELFF. The CDR3 DNA follows: TGTGCCAGCAGCTGGATAGTGGGCAGAGGCACCGGGGAGCTGTTTTTT. Based on the CDR3 plus reference TRBV11-2 and TRBJ2-2, the full variable domain is EAGVAQSPRYKIIEKRQSVAFWCNPISGHATLYWYQQILGQGPKLLIQFQNNGVVDDSQLPKDRFSAERLKGVDSTLKIQPAKLEDSAVYLCASSWIVGRGTGELFFGEGSRLTVL.

The rearrangement uses TRBV5-1 and TRBJ1-2, with D perhaps matching TRBD1 (6 bases). Germline V gives CDR1 SGHRS, CDR2 YFSETQ. Trimming stripped 4 bases from V and 1 base from J, with 20 bases between. The CDR3 spans 17 residues. CDR3 sequence: CASSPTGGIHINYGYTF. The CDR3, as DNA: TGCGCCAGCAGCCCCACGGGGGGCATACATATTAACTATGGCTACACCTTC.

Comments on this clone: Other DNA sequences in the same sample also yield this CDR3. The rearrangement joins TRBV6-1 to TRBJ1-5, with D uncertain. The CDR3 is made up of 13 amino acids. Trimming left V 0 bases short and J 2 bases short, with 2 bases between. CDR1 and CDR2 from the germline V gene are MNHNS and SASEGT. CDR3 loop: CASSEAGNQPQHF. The CDR3 DNA follows: TGTGCCAGCAGTGAAGCCGGCAATCAGCCCCAGCATTTT.

This clone showed up just a few times. The chain combines TRBV5-1 with TRBJ2-7; TRBD1 matches 7 bases. Per the germline V gene, CDR1 is SGHRS and CDR2 is YFSETQ. With V trimmed by 3 bases and J by 5 bases, 2 bases remained unmatched. This CDR3 contains 12 residues. CDR3 loop: CASSSTGNEQYF. For the CDR3, the DNA is TGCGCCAGCAGCTCGACAGGGAACGAGCAGTACTTC.

This chain joins TRBV6-1 and TRBJ2-7, with 7 bases lining up with TRBD1. Losses at the gene ends were 5 bases for V and 2 bases for J; bases not matched to a gene: 9. CDR3 length equals 15 residues. Germline loops: CDR1 MNHNS, CDR2 SASEGT. The CDR3 DNA reads TGTGCCAGCAGTCGGGGTGGACAGGCAACCTACGAGCAGTACTTC. Translated: CASSRGGQATYEQYF.

The gene calls are TRBV5-1 and TRBJ1-3; possible D gene TRBD1, 5 bases. Per the germline V gene, CDR1 is SGHRS and CDR2 is YFSETQ. CDR3 length equals 12 residues. The V gene lost 9 bases and the J gene lost 4 bases, with 11 bases spanning the gap. Here the CDR3 DNA reads TGCGCCATCCCAGACAGAGGAAACACCATATATTTT. Its protein product is CAIPDRGNTIYF.

The chain couples TRBV13 to TRBJ2-7; D remains ambiguous. Deletions cut 0 bases from V and 4 bases from J, with 22 bases between. This CDR3 region has 18 residues. Germline values: CDR1 PRHDT, CDR2 FYEKMQ (reference sequence). This chain's CDR3 is CASSLGSKGRTGRYEQYF. The DNA of the CDR3 is TGTGCCAGCAGCTTAGGATCGAAGGGAAGGACCGGGCGGTACGAGCAGTACTTC.

The V and J genes are TRBV5-1 and TRBJ2-7; TRBD1 matches at 7 bases. CDR1 and CDR2 (germline): SGHRS, YFSETQ. The V segment lost 6 bases and the J segment 1 base; nucleotides outside the gene matches: 4. This CDR3 spans 13 amino acids. The CDR3 region is CASNQGQSYEQYF. The CDR3 DNA reads as TGCGCCAGCAATCAGGGACAGTCCTACGAGCAGTACTTC.

The chain is built from TRBV5-4 and TRBJ1-2, with D possibly TRBD1 on 6 matching bases. The CDR3 runs to 16 residues. Germline CDR1 is SGHNT and CDR2 is YYREEE (reference sequence). The germline V and J ends were trimmed by 3 bases and 4 bases, with 19 bases remaining between them. In nucleotides, the CDR3 is TGTGCCAGCAGCTGGATACCCCGACAGGCGAGCTATGGCTACACCTTC. It is translated as CASSWIPRQASYGYTF.

In the case of this clone: A read error may account for a junction end that differs from germline. Distinct nucleotide sequences in the sample also encode this CDR3. The chain employs TRBV5-1 and TRBJ1-1; 7 bases are shared with TRBD1. The CDR3 loop spans 16 amino acids. CDR1 is SGHRS, CDR2 YFSETQ, per germline. The CDR3: CASSLVPGTVNTEAFF. The CDR3 nucleotides are TGCGCCAGCAGCTTAGTACCCGGGACAGTGAACACTGAAGCCTTCTTT.

This chain links TRBV19 with TRBJ1-1; D unresolved. Germline CDR1 reads LNHDA; CDR2 reads SQIVND (reference sequence). The CDR3 consists of 17 residues. V shed 0 bases and J shed 4 bases, with 18 bases lying between them. The CDR3 bases are TGTGCCAGTAGTATAGATGAGGTCTCCTCGGTGGGCACTGAAGCTTTCTTT. Translation gives CASSIDEVSSVGTEAFF.

A single count supports this clone. The chain has TRBV27 and TRBJ2-3; D call uncertain. The CDR3 is 14 residues long. Germline assignment: CDR1 MNHEY and CDR2 SMNVEV (reference sequence). Trimming cost V 3 bases and J 2 bases, with 9 bases left between them. The CDR3 DNA is TGTGCCAGCAGTTTTAAGGGTACCACAGATACGCAGTATTTT. Translating it yields CASSFKGTTDTQYF.

The chain joins TRBV27 to TRBJ2-1, with 9 bases matching TRBD2. This CDR3 has 16 amino acids. V was pared by 7 bases and J by 7 bases, with 14 bases of the junction left unmatched. Germline V CDR1 and CDR2: MNHEY, SMNVEV (reference sequence). In DNA form, the CDR3 reads TGTGCCAGCACTCCCCTAGCGGGGAGGGCGCGAAATGAGCAGTTCTTC. Its translation is CASTPLAGRARNEQFF.